This T cell receptor beta chain originates from a study of blood T cell repertoires in COVID-19. Study background: Sources were T cells, B-cell-depleted T cells, or PBMCs; the material itself was cDNA or gDNA.

Authors' data handling: For nucleated cells, counts were estimated from reference gene primer amplification. Measured with immunoSEQ multiplex PCR; TCRdb has only the in-frame clones, and not every one. V, J and clone size are taken as reported in that table, and D and trimming were inferred from the DNA itself. Here the sample spans 200,000 to 250,000 clones, 80% to 90% being singletons. The length of the CDR3 is 15 residues. Germline V CDR1 and CDR2: SGDLS, YYNGEE. V shed 3 bases, J shed 3 bases, and the junction held 9 bases outside the gene matches. While infection was still active, Seattle patients were enrolled and then followed longitudinally.

The TCR sequence derives from a man aged 25-40 years with COVID-19, enrolled during active disease. The material sequenced was peripheral blood. V is TRBV9 and J is TRBJ2-7, with 7 nucleotides matching TRBD1. The CDR3 DNA follows: TGTGCCAGCAGCGCCGGACAGGATCAAATCTACGAGCAGTACTTC. As protein: CASSAGQDQIYEQYF.